This TCR beta chain was obtained from a study of blood T cell repertoires in COVID-19. Study-wide background: The cDNA or gDNA used as material had been derived from T cells, B-cell-depleted T cells, or PBMCs.

Methods used by the authors: Reference gene primers were amplified, and this amplification served to estimate nucleated cell counts. Produced via immunoSEQ multiplex PCR; TCRdb's table is partial and in-frame only. The DNA gave D and trimming, while V, J and clone size come from that table. This sample yields about 62,000 clones, of which roughly 71% are seen a single time; 6% to 7% belongs to the top ten. The sequence was obtained from a woman between 50 and 59 years old with active or convalescent COVID-19. The specimen was peripheral blood.

CDR3 loop: CASSLEESQPQHF. As DNA, the CDR3 is TGTGCCAGCAGCTTAGAGGAGAGCCAGCCCCAGCATTTT. The chain links TRBV7-8 to TRBJ1-5; D is undetermined. V lost 1 base and J 7 bases, leaving 8 bases between the germline ends. The CDR3 consists of 13 residues. CDR1 is SGHVS, CDR2 FQNEAQ, per germline.